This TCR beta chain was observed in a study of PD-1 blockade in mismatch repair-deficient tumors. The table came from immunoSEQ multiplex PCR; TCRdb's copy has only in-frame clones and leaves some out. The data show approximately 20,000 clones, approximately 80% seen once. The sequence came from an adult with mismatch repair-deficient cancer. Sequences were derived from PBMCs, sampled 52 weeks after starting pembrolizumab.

The CDR3 region is CASSLGAGRAGYNEQFF. CDR3 coding DNA: TGTGCCAGCAGCTTAGGGGCGGGCCGGGCTGGTTACAATGAGCAGTTCTTC. The chain joins TRBV7-6 to TRBJ2-1; D is possibly TRBD2 (5 bases). The CDR3 sequence is 17 residues long. Germline V gene lookup returns CDR1 SGHVS and CDR2 FNYEAQ. V was trimmed by 1 base and J by 4 bases, leaving 17 bases between them.